The clone carrying this T cell receptor (beta chain) was counted between two and nine times. The antigen remains unidentified. These data originate in a study of cytomegalovirus exposure and HLA in healthy donors. Study observations and caveats: Based on reports, TCR beta sequences accurately predicted HLA-A and HLA-B alleles for most subjects.

60 Vbeta and 13 Jbeta primers were used in PCR. Data came from immunoSEQ multiplex PCR; TCRdb stores just in-frame clones and leaves some out. The sample contains 85,000 to 100,000 clones, over 75% of which appear only once. The TCR originated in a man between 25 and 39 years old in good health and CMV-seronegative. The sample taken for sequencing was PBMCs.

CDR3 nucleotides: TGTGCCAGCAGCTTAGACAGGGGCACTGAAGCTTTCTTT. This gives the protein CASSLDRGTEAFF. The V and J genes are TRBV11-2 and TRBJ1-1, with D perhaps matching TRBD1 (6 bases). CDR1 is SGHAT and CDR2 is FQNNGV in the germline V gene. V was clipped by 0 bases and J by 4 bases, with 6 bases between them. CDR3 length: 13 residues.